One sample yielded the 3 T cell receptor beta chains listed below, sequenced in a study of brain T cells in children with intractable seizures. TCRdb's copy holds only in-frame clones and misses some; the assay was immunoSEQ multiplex PCR. The sample records fewer than 80,000 clones, roughly 95% being singletons. The material was peripheral blood, obtained at surgery. Every receptor here comes from a boy under two years old with focal cortical dysplasia and intractable seizures.

The V gene is TRBV19, the J gene TRBJ1-2; D gene ambiguous. V dropped 7 bases and J dropped 3 bases, with 9 bases sitting between them. Germline V lookup: CDR1 LNHDA, CDR2 SQIVND (reference sequence). The CDR3 sequence is 12 residues long. This chain's CDR3 is CASIGGDYGYTF. The CDR3, as DNA: TGTGCCAGTATAGGTGGCGACTATGGCTACACCTTC.

The V and J genes are TRBV18 and TRBJ2-1; tentative D call: TRBD2 (6 bases). CDR3 length equals 14 residues. The V end was cut by 3 bases, the J end by 4 bases, with 10 bases between. The germline V gene encodes CDR1 KGHSH and CDR2 LQKENI. CDR3 DNA sequence: TGTGCCAGCTCACCTGGGACTCGTTACAATGAGCAGTTCTTC. Translating gives CASSPGTRYNEQFF.

V usage is TRBV5-6 and J usage is TRBJ1-2; D is perhaps TRBD1 (5 bases). V was clipped by 4 bases and J by 0 bases, with 13 bases between them. The CDR3 contains 15 residues. The germline CDR1 and CDR2 sequences are SGHDT and YYEEEE. In DNA, the CDR3 is TGTGCCAGCAGCCCACCGACAGCACCTAACTATGGCTACACCTTC. It specifies CASSPPTAPNYGYTF.